These 15 T cell receptor beta chains came from one sample sequenced in a study of technical replicates of blood from several donors. Sequencing used immunoSEQ multiplex PCR; TCRdb keeps in-frame clones, though not all of them. The table has about 94,000 clones, 95% seen once; the top ten hold roughly 0.21%. Sequencing was carried out using T cells isolated from PBMCs. Receptor source: a human donor in good health.

The genes are TRBV15 and TRBJ2-7, with 7 positions matching TRBD2. The CDR3 length is 14 residues. The germline CDR1 and CDR2 sequences are LNHNV and YYDKDF (reference sequence). The junction had 3 bases not matched to a gene; V was cut back by 2 bases and J by 2 bases. The CDR3 spells CATSRPGGTYEQYF. The CDR3 DNA follows: TGTGCCACCAGCAGACCGGGGGGTACCTACGAGCAGTACTTC.

This CDR3 reads CASSSLGVDEQYF. The CDR3 region has the DNA TGTGCCAGCAGCTCCCTAGGTGTGGACGAGCAGTACTTC. This chain joins TRBV14 and TRBJ2-7; D not certain. The V end was cut by 5 bases, the J end by 5 bases, with 13 bases between. This CDR3 is built from 13 residues. CDR1 and CDR2 from the germline V gene are SGHDN and FVKESK.

This clone appeared once. The chain employs TRBV6-1 and TRBJ1-1; TRBD1 is a possible D gene (6 bases). The CDR3 totals 13 residues. V was clipped by 7 bases and J by 4 bases, with 13 bases between them. Germline V CDR1 and CDR2: MNHNS, SASEGT. The CDR3 DNA reads as TGTGCCAGCACACGTGGGGGCGTCACTGAAGCTTTCTTT. This gives the protein CASTRGGVTEAFF.

The chain links TRBV10-1 to TRBJ2-3; TRBD1 agrees at 9 bases. Germline-derived CDR1 and CDR2 are WNHNN and SYGVQD (reference sequence). Trimming took 3 bases from V and 5 from J; bases not matched to a gene: 6. The CDR3 is made up of 15 amino acids. CDR3 region: CASSDSGTGRDTQYF. As DNA, the CDR3 is TGCGCCAGCAGTGACTCCGGGACAGGGAGAGATACGCAGTATTTT.

V gene TRBV7-9 combines with J gene TRBJ2-3; no reliable D call. This CDR3 is 15 amino acids long. The germline V gene encodes CDR1 SEHNR and CDR2 FQNEAQ (reference sequence). Trimming stripped 6 bases from V and 2 bases from J, with 15 bases between. The CDR3: CASSLKSGYTDTQYF. CDR3 nucleotide sequence: TGTGCCAGCAGTTTGAAATCGGGTTACACAGATACGCAGTATTTT.

The chain uses TRBV4-1 and TRBJ2-7; 12 bases match TRBD2. This CDR3 comprises 20 residues. V dropped 4 bases and J dropped 4; count of bases not matched to a gene: 20. Germline CDR1 is MGHRA and CDR2 is YSYEKL. The CDR3 DNA reads TGCGCCAGCAGCCCGATCCTGAGGGTGAGACTAGCGGGAGTCGAGTACGAGCAGTACTTC. Encoded protein: CASSPILRVRLAGVEYEQYF.

The genes are TRBV4-2 and TRBJ1-1, with a weak D call TRBD1 (5 bases). This CDR3 spans 15 amino acids. The germline V gene has CDR1 LGHNA and CDR2 YNFKEQ. Trimming removed 0 bases at V and 5 bases at J, with 13 bases between. The CDR3 here is CASSQERTRWTEAFF. The CDR3 region has the DNA TGTGCCAGCAGCCAAGAAAGGACACGCTGGACTGAAGCTTTCTTT.

The chain links TRBV6-5 to TRBJ2-5; perhaps TRBD2 as D (5 bases). TRBJ2-7 explains the end of the DNA better; the J call may be wrong. The CDR3 covers 16 residues. The germline gives CDR1 MNHEY, CDR2 SVGAGI. This CDR3 reads CASSSPTSLGSYEQYF. The CDR3 DNA reads as TGTGCCAGCAGTTCCCCCACTAGTCTTGGTTCCTACGAGCAGTACTTC.

The rearrangement joins TRBV27 to TRBJ2-7; a weak D match, TRBD2 (6 bases). The CDR3 is 14 amino acids. The germline gives CDR1 MNHEY, CDR2 SMNVEV (reference sequence). V shed 6 bases and J shed 5 bases, with 17 bases lying between them. In DNA, the CDR3 is TGTGCCAGCAGACTCGGGGGTCCCGGCAACGAGCAGTACTTC. Amino acid sequence: CASRLGGPGNEQYF.

The CDR3 spells CASSAGPGQGAKGYEQYF. The CDR3 nucleotides are TGTGCCAGCAGCGCCGGGCCGGGACAGGGGGCGAAGGGCTACGAGCAGTACTTC. This sequence joins TRBV9 and TRBJ2-7; 12 bases map to TRBD1. This CDR3 contains 18 residues. Germline V gene sequence: CDR1 SGDLS, CDR2 YYNGEE. V was clipped by 3 bases and J by 3 bases; unmatched bases: 13.

The CDR3 is CASGLGTGHGYTF. CDR3 coding DNA: TGTGCTAGTGGTCTTGGGACAGGGCATGGCTACACCTTC. This chain connects TRBV12-5 to TRBJ1-2, with 9 bases lining up with TRBD1. The ends lost 5 bases at V and 6 bases at J; junction bases unmatched: 4. The CDR3 has 13 residues. CDR1 is LGHNT, CDR2 FRNRAP, per germline.

The count of this clone is one. The rearrangement links TRBV6-1 to TRBJ1-3; 7 nucleotides line up with TRBD1. The CDR3 length is 15 residues. V was pared by 2 bases and J by 4 bases, with 5 bases of the junction left unmatched. Germline values: CDR1 MNHNS, CDR2 SASEGT. The CDR3 bases are TGTGCCAGCAGTGAATCCAGGGGGAAAGGAAACACCATATATTTT. Amino acid sequence: CASSESRGKGNTIYF.

This clone was seen a few times. V and J are TRBV5-6 and TRBJ1-2; 8 bases fit TRBD1. Trimming at V came to 0 bases and at J to 4 bases, leaving 2 bases not matched to a gene. The CDR3 has 14 residues. The germline V gene encodes CDR1 SGHDT and CDR2 YYEEEE. The chain's CDR3 is CASSLGQGIYGYTF. CDR3 nucleotide sequence: TGTGCCAGCAGCTTGGGACAGGGGATCTATGGCTACACCTTC.

The chain is built from TRBV4-1 and TRBJ2-1; D unclear. The CDR3 is 15 amino acids. Looked up from germline, CDR1 is MGHRA and CDR2 is YSYEKL. V was shortened by 0 bases and J by 7 bases, with 13 bases between the two germline ends. This chain's CDR3 is CASSQDIPSWNEQFF. The CDR3 DNA sequence: TGCGCCAGCAGCCAAGATATACCTAGTTGGAATGAGCAGTTCTTC.

This chain joins TRBV7-6 and TRBJ2-1; tentatively, D is TRBD2 (6 bases). V lost 1 base and J lost 4, with 20 bases in between. The germline V gene has CDR1 SGHVS and CDR2 FNYEAQ. This CDR3 is 18 amino acids long. DNA of the CDR3: TGTGCCAGCAGCTTAGTTGGGGGTGGGACTGGGGTTTACAATGAGCAGTTCTTC. Its protein product is CASSLVGGGTGVYNEQFF.